Shown below are 22 T cell receptor beta chains from a single sample sequenced in a study of cytotoxic CD8 clonotypes in ibrutinib-treated CLL. The data were produced by immunoSEQ multiplex PCR, yet TCRdb's version contains in-frame clones alone and is incomplete. The data hold roughly 12,000 clones, with roughly four fifths observed a single time. Material: PBMCs, obtained at disease progression, from a patient treated with ibrutinib. The receptor source for this set is a human donor with chronic lymphocytic leukemia.

About this clone itself: At one end the junction does not follow the germline gene, possibly because of a read error. The gene calls are TRBV5-1 and TRBJ2-1, with 9 bases lining up with TRBD2. The CDR3 extends over 15 amino acids. CDR1 and CDR2 (germline): SGHRS, YFSETQ. The CDR3 here is CASSFGSGLREGQIF. Written as DNA, the CDR3 is TGCGCCAGCAGCTTTGGGTCGGGATTGCGGGAGGGCCAGATCTTC.

This chain uses TRBV19 with TRBJ2-1; the D is unclear. Germline V lookup: CDR1 LNHDA, CDR2 SQIVND (reference sequence). This CDR3 comprises 11 residues. The V and J ends lost 6 bases and 2 bases respectively, with 2 bases between them. The CDR3 region has the DNA TGTGCCAGTAGGGCCTACAATGAGCAGTTCTTC. Its translation is CASRAYNEQFF.

The chain has TRBV19 and TRBJ1-2; D is undetermined. CDR1 is LNHDA and CDR2 is SQIVND in the germline V gene (reference sequence). The V and J ends lost 3 bases and 2 bases respectively, with 10 bases between them. The CDR3 consists of 14 residues. This CDR3 reads CASSIMKNNYGYTF. The CDR3 DNA sequence: TGTGCCAGTAGTATTATGAAAAACAACTATGGCTACACCTTC.

The chain uses TRBV27 and TRBJ1-5; the D gene is possibly TRBD1 (5 bases). This CDR3 has 15 amino acids. Trimming removed 5 bases at V and 4 bases at J, with 15 bases between. Germline lookup yields CDR1 MNHEY and CDR2 SMNVEV (reference sequence). The CDR3 loop reads CASSEAPGQNQPQHF. The CDR3, as DNA: TGTGCCAGCAGTGAAGCGCCAGGGCAAAATCAGCCCCAGCATTTT.

With respect to this clone: Additional DNA sequences in this sample encode the identical CDR3. The chain is built from TRBV29-1 and TRBJ2-7; TRBD2 aligns across 13 bases. This CDR3 is built from 13 residues. The V and J ends lost 6 bases and 2 bases, in that order; junction bases with no gene match: 1. Looked up from germline, CDR1 is SQVTM and CDR2 is ANQGSEA. The CDR3 sequence is CSVGTSGTYEQYF. Here the CDR3 DNA reads TGCAGCGTCGGGACTAGCGGGACCTACGAGCAGTACTTC.

This chain connects TRBV13 to TRBJ2-2; unclear D gene. Between the trimmed V and J ends, which lost 2 bases and 4 bases, there was a span of 14 bases. This CDR3 spans 16 amino acids. Germline V lookup: CDR1 PRHDT, CDR2 FYEKMQ (reference sequence). The CDR3 spells CASSLSARRPTGELFF. The CDR3 region has the DNA TGTGCCAGCAGCTTATCTGCTCGAAGACCCACCGGGGAGCTGTTTTTT. Using reference TRBV13 and TRBJ2-2 for the parts outside the CDR3, the full variable domain is AAGVIQSPRHLIKEKRETATLKCYPIPRHDTVYWYQQGPGQDPQFLISFYEKMQSDKGSIPDRFSAQQFSDYHSELNMSSLELGDSALYFCASSLSARRPTGELFFGEGSRLTVL.

The J gene is TRBJ2-3, the V gene TRBV19; TRBD2 matches 7 bases. This CDR3 spans 16 amino acids. V trimming: 3 bases; J trimming: 4 bases; junction bases outside the gene matches: 10. The germline CDR1 and CDR2 sequences are LNHDA and SQIVND (reference sequence). The CDR3 region has the DNA TGTGCCAGTAGTATGGGCCGGGGGGACGCGGCAGATACGCAGTATTTT. Its translation: CASSMGRGDAADTQYF.

The V and J genes are TRBV4-1 and TRBJ1-1, with D unclear. Germline lookup yields CDR1 MGHRA and CDR2 YSYEKL. The CDR3 covers 15 residues. Trimming pared 1 base from V and 5 bases from J, leaving 14 bases between. The CDR3 reads CASSQGEGARTEAFF. CDR3 nucleotide sequence: TGCGCCAGCAGCCAAGGGGAGGGCGCGAGGACTGAAGCTTTCTTT.

The rearrangement uses TRBV7-3 and TRBJ2-5, with no clear D. V shed 1 base and J shed 1 base, with 4 bases lying between them. The V gene's germline CDR1 is SGHTA and CDR2 FQGTGA. This CDR3 is built from 13 residues. CDR3 residues: CASSLSSQETQYF. In DNA, the CDR3 is TGTGCCAGCAGCTTAAGCTCCCAAGAGACCCAGTACTTC.

This chain links TRBV9 with TRBJ2-1; no definite D call. The length of the CDR3 is 12 residues. CDR1 SGDLS and CDR2 YYNGEE come from the germline V gene. V gave up 0 bases and J gave up 7 bases, with 5 bases separating them. In DNA, the CDR3 is TGTGCCAGCAGCGTAGACTCTAATGAGCAGTTCTTC. Encoded protein: CASSVDSNEQFF.

The chain joins TRBV5-8 to TRBJ2-7, with D tentatively TRBD1 (6 bases). The V end lost 4 bases, the J end lost 3 bases, and 11 bases lay between the germline ends. CDR1 and CDR2 (germline): SGHTS, YDEGEE. The CDR3 runs 13 residues. CDR3 coding DNA: TGTGCCAGCAGCCGAAGGACAGACTACGAGCAGTACTTC. Translation: CASSRRTDYEQYF.

The V call is TRBV6-1, the J call TRBJ1-5; no definite D call. The CDR3 runs 13 residues. CDR1 and CDR2 (germline): MNHNS, SASEGT. Trimming shortened V by 2 bases and J by 7 bases, and 9 bases separated the two germline ends. For the CDR3, the DNA is TGTGCCAGCAGTGAACAGGTCGGCCAGCCCCAGCATTTT. Translating gives CASSEQVGQPQHF.

The rearrangement uses TRBV19 and TRBJ1-1, with 9 bases fitting TRBD1. CDR1 is LNHDA and CDR2 is SQIVND in the germline V gene (reference sequence). The ends lost 6 bases at V and 1 base at J; junction bases unmatched: 9. The CDR3 is 16 residues long. The chain's CDR3 is CASRGPWDRENTEAFF. In DNA form, the CDR3 reads TGTGCCAGTAGAGGACCCTGGGACAGGGAGAACACTGAAGCTTTCTTT.

The rearrangement uses TRBV27 and TRBJ2-7; the D gene is possibly TRBD1 (6 bases). In germline, CDR1 is MNHEY, CDR2 SMNVEV (reference sequence). Trimming removed 6 bases at V and 4 bases at J, with 7 bases between. CDR3 length: 11 amino acids. DNA for the CDR3: TGTGCCAGCAGCACAGGGTACGAGCAGTACTTC. Residues: CASSTGYEQYF.

The V gene is TRBV7-8, the J gene TRBJ2-2, with TRBD1 identical over 7 bases. This CDR3 has 15 amino acids. Unmatched junction bases numbered 8, after V lost 5 bases and J lost 5 bases. Germline lookup yields CDR1 SGHVS and CDR2 FQNEAQ. CDR3 sequence (DNA): TGTGCCAGCAGCCTACAGGGGTCGCAAACCGGGGAGCTGTTTTTT. Translation gives CASSLQGSQTGELFF.

This chain links TRBV9 with TRBJ2-5, with 7 nucleotides matching TRBD2. From germline, CDR1 is SGDLS and CDR2 YYNGEE. CDR3 size: 15 residues. V lost 2 bases and J lost 1; bases outside the gene matches: 5. For the CDR3, the DNA is TGTGCCAGCAGCGTTAGCGGGTCCCCCCAAGAGACCCAGTACTTC. Translation: CASSVSGSPQETQYF.

The gene calls are TRBV11-2 and TRBJ2-5; D might be TRBD1 (5 bases). This CDR3 has 13 amino acids. Deletions cut 5 bases from V and 5 bases from J, with 12 bases between. Germline loops: CDR1 SGHAT, CDR2 FQNNGV. DNA of the CDR3: TGTGCCAGCAGCGCACAGGTGTCGGAGACCCAGTACTTC. Amino acid sequence: CASSAQVSETQYF.

This clone showed up just once. The V and J genes are TRBV18 and TRBJ1-5; tentative D call: TRBD1 (6 bases). CDR1 and CDR2 (germline): KGHSH, LQKENI. The CDR3 consists of 17 residues. Trimming cost V 5 bases and J 4 bases, with 21 bases left between them. The CDR3 region has the DNA TGTGCCAGCTCATCCCAAGCCGGGACAACTCTAAATCAGCCCCAGCATTTT. Amino acid sequence: CASSSQAGTTLNQPQHF.

This chain connects TRBV6-1 to TRBJ2-1, with D hard to call. Germline-derived CDR1 and CDR2 are MNHNS and SASEGT. The CDR3 is made up of 11 amino acids. V was pared by 2 bases and J by 9 bases, with 5 bases between. Here the CDR3 DNA reads TGTGCCAGCAGTGAACAGGTTGAGCAGTTCTTC. Amino acid sequence: CASSEQVEQFF.

The chain uses TRBV6-1 and TRBJ1-6; no clear D gene. The CDR3 runs to 14 residues. From germline, CDR1 is MNHNS and CDR2 SASEGT. V was shortened by 8 bases and J by 3 bases, with 11 bases between the two germline ends. The CDR3 spells CASGGRSYNSPLHF. The CDR3, as DNA: TGTGCCAGCGGCGGCAGAAGCTATAATTCACCCCTCCACTTT.

The rearrangement joins TRBV2 to TRBJ2-5, with D perhaps matching TRBD1 (5 bases). From germline, CDR1 is SNHLY and CDR2 FYNNEI. CDR3 length: 15 residues. V was trimmed by 4 bases and J by 5 bases, leaving 17 bases between them. For the CDR3, the DNA is TGTGCCAGCAGTGCTCAGACAGAACCCCCTGAGACCCAGTACTTC. Translation gives CASSAQTEPPETQYF.

This clone occurred once. The chain recombines TRBV5-1 with TRBJ1-2; D is unresolved. Trimming removed 5 bases from V and 4 bases from J, with 18 bases in between. This CDR3 is 15 amino acids long. Germline CDR1 reads SGHRS; CDR2 reads YFSETQ. The CDR3: CASSPDPPGGYGYTF. In DNA, the CDR3 is TGCGCCAGCAGTCCAGACCCTCCGGGAGGCTATGGCTACACCTTC.